The TCR beta chain described here comes from a study of T-cell memory formation after mild COVID-19. About the research overall: In these data, TCR clusters were largely donor specific. The study's findings and limits: Contracting clones from day 15 to 85 had balanced CD4/CD8; later expanders favoured CD4+. Second-wave clones peaking on day 37 lacked confirmed SARS-CoV-2 specificity.

5'RACE with constant-segment primers built TCRalpha and TCRbeta cDNA libraries with UMIs. TCRdb reanalysed the 5' RACE reads using MiXCR and keeps one entry per CDR3 protein. The profile shows under 600,000 distinct CDR3 sequences, roughly 21% of them singletons. Ten or more counts support this clonotype. Its antigen remains unknown. Sequencing was performed on PBMCs or a T cell subset sorted from them (not recorded which). The sequence was obtained from an adult woman who had mild COVID-19 (a few samples of this study predate the infection). Cell type and time point are not known.

In DNA form, the CDR3 reads TGCGCCAGCAGCTTGGAACCGTTGAGCTCCTATAATTCACCCCTCCACTTT. This sequence encodes CASSLEPLSSYNSPLHF. The chain links TRBV5-1 to TRBJ1-6; the D is unclear. This CDR3 is built from 17 residues. Germline V gene data show CDR1 as SGHRS and CDR2 as YFSETQ. Trimming stripped 0 bases from V and 0 bases from J, with 10 bases between.